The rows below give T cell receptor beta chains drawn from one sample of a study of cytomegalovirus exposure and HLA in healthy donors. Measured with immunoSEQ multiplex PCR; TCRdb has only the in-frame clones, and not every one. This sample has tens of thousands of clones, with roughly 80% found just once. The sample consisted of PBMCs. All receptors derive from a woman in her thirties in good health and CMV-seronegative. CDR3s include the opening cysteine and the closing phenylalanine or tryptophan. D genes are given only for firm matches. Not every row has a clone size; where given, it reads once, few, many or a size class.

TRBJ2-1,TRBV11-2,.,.,CASSPRGANNEQFF,TGTGCCAGCAGCCCCCGGGGGGCTAACAATGAGCAGTTCTTC
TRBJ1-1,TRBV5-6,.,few,CASSLGGGTEAFF,TGTGCCAGCAGCTTGGGGGGGGGTACTGAAGCTTTCTTT
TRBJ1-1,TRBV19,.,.,CASSIAGEGISEAFF,TGTGCCAGTAGTATCGCAGGGGAAGGGATCTCTGAAGCTTTCTTT
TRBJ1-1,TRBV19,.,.,CASGNQGLSPEAFF,TGTGCCAGTGGGAATCAGGGCCTCTCCCCTGAAGCTTTCTTT
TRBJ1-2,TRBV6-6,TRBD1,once,CASSYSGQGPDGYTF,TGTGCCAGCAGTTACTCCGGACAGGGGCCGGATGGCTACACCTTC
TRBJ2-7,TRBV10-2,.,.,CASSRTGLSSSYEQYF,TGCGCCAGCAGTCGTACAGGCCTTTCAAGCTCCTACGAGCAGTACTTC
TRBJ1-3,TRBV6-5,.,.,CASSPAKEAGNTIYF,TGTGCCAGCAGCCCCGCTAAAGAGGCCGGAAACACCATATATTTT
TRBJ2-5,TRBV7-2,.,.,CASSFVVGRETQYF,TGTGCCAGCAGCTTCGTGGTGGGCCGGGAGACCCAGTACTTC
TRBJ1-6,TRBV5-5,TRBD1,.,CASSLGDSPYNSPLHF,TGTGCCAGCAGCTTGGGGGACAGCCCATATAATTCACCCCTCCACTTT
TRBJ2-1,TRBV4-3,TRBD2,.,CASSQDRGLAGAVNEQFF,TGCGCCAGCAGCCAAGATCGGGGACTAGCGGGGGCTGTCAATGAGCAGTTCTTC
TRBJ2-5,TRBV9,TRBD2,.,CASSVGGGIPQETQYF,TGTGCCAGCAGCGTAGGGGGAGGGATCCCCCAAGAGACCCAGTACTTC
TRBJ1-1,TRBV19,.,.,CASSPPGHVMNTEAFF,TGTGCCAGTAGTCCCCCGGGACACGTCATGAACACTGAAGCTTTCTTT
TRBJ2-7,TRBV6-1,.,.,CASSEGRGTEQYF,TGTGCCAGCAGTGAAGGCCGGGGAACCGAGCAGTACTTC
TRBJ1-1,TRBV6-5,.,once,CASSPTEATEAFF,TGTGCCAGCAGTCCCACCGAGGCCACTGAAGCTTTCTTT
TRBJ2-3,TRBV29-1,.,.,CSGDLGQADTQYF,TGCAGCGGCGATTTGGGACAAGCAGATACGCAGTATTTT